The source of this T cell receptor beta chain is a study of control samples from healthy donors and cancer patients. Libraries were prepared by immunoSEQ multiplex PCR; TCRdb keeps only in-frame clonotypes and omits some of them. Of roughly 220,000 clones listed, around 94% were seen once; the top ten hold less than 1.6%. From germline, CDR1 is LGHDT and CDR2 YNNKEL (reference sequence). V gave up 0 bases and J gave up 5 bases, with 11 bases separating them. The CDR3 runs to 14 residues. This sequence was found in a man aged 45-60 years in good health. The sample taken for sequencing was blood. The chain has TRBV3-1 (or the pseudogene TRBV3-2) and TRBJ2-7; D uncertain. The CDR3 region is CASSQDKGNNEQYF. In DNA form, the CDR3 reads TGTGCCAGCAGCCAAGACAAAGGGAACAACGAGCAGTACTTC.